The TCR beta chain described here comes from a study of blood T cell repertoires in COVID-19. Across the whole study: PBMCs, B-cell-depleted T cells, or T cells were the source of the cDNA or gDNA that made up the material.

Recruited during active infection, patients (from Seattle) were subsequently followed longitudinally. The CDR3 extends over 14 amino acids. Germline V CDR1 and CDR2: LNHDA, SQIVND (reference sequence). Trimming at V came to 5 bases and at J to 5 bases, leaving 5 bases not matched to a gene. Data came from immunoSEQ multiplex PCR; TCRdb stores just in-frame clones and leaves some out. The data show hundreds of thousands of clones, around 92% seen once. Sequenced: peripheral blood. The chain recombines TRBV19 with TRBJ1-5; TRBD1 matches 8 bases. The TCR originated in a woman younger than 45 with COVID-19, enrolled during active disease. The DNA of the CDR3 is TGTGCCAGTAGTCCGGACAGGGTCGATCAGCCCCAGCATTTT. It yields the protein CASSPDRVDQPQHF.